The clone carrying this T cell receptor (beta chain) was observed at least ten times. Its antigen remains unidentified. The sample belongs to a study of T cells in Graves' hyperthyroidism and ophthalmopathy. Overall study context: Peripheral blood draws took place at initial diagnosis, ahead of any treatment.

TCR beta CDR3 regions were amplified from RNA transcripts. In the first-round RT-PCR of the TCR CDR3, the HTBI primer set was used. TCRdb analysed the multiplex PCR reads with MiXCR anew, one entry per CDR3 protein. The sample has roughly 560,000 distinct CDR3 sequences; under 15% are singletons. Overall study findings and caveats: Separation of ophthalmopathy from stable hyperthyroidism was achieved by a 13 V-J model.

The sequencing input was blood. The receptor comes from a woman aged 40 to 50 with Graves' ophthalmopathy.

The CDR3: CASSLPLGGEDTEAFF. CDR3 DNA sequence: TGTGCCAGCAGCTTACCCCTTGGAGGGGAAGACACTGAAGCTTTCTTT. The V gene is TRBV7-2, the J gene TRBJ1-1; tentatively, D is TRBD1 (5 bases). The length of the CDR3 is 16 residues. Trimming removed 2 bases from V and 3 bases from J, with 16 bases in between. Germline CDR1 reads SGHTA; CDR2 reads FQGNSA.